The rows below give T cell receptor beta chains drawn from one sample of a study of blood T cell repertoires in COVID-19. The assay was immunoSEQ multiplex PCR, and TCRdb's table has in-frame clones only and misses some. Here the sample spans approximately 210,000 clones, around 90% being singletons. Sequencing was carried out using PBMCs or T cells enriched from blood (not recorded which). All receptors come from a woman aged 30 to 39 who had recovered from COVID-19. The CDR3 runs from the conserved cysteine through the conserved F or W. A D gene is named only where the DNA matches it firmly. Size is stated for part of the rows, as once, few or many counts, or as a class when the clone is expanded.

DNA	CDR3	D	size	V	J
TGCGCCAGCAGTCAGGACAGGGGGCGCTCAGTCTACACCTTC	CASSQDRGRSVYTF	TRBD1	-	TRBV4-1	TRBJ1-2
TGTGCCAGCAGCCAACTCCGTACTGAAGCTTTCTTT	CASSQLRTEAFF	-	-	TRBV14	TRBJ1-1
TGCGCCAGCAGCCAGACTAGCGGGGGACCTCAAGAGACCCAGTACTTC	CASSQTSGGPQETQYF	TRBD2	-	TRBV5-1	TRBJ2-5
TGTGCCAGTAGTATAGACCCCACAGGGGGATATGGCTACACCTTC	CASSIDPTGGYGYTF	TRBD1	-	TRBV19	TRBJ1-2
TGCAGCGTCCGGACAGGGGGGACAGATACGCAGTATTTT	CSVRTGGTDTQYF	TRBD1	-	TRBV29-1	TRBJ2-3
TGTGCCAGCAGCTTAGTTGCATGGGGGGTCTCGAACACCGGGGAGCTGTTTTTT	CASSLVAWGVSNTGELFF	-	-	TRBV11-3	TRBJ2-2
TGTGCCAGCAGCATCCTTCCCCACCTCCGGGGCACAGATACGCAGTATTTT	CASSILPHLRGTDTQYF	-	-	TRBV9	TRBJ2-3
TGTGCCAGCAGCCCAGGACAGGGAGCCTCCTACGAGCAGTACTTC	CASSPGQGASYEQYF	TRBD1	-	TRBV3-1/TRBV3-2	TRBJ2-7
TGTGCCAGTGCAAGCCCGGGACAGGGGAGACAAGAGACCCAGTACTTC	CASASPGQGRQETQYF	TRBD1	once	TRBV19	TRBJ2-5
TGCAGCGCCATAACCGGGTATGGCTACACCTTC	CSAITGYGYTF	-	-	TRBV29-1	TRBJ1-2
TGTGCCAGTTCTACGGGAGGGGGCGCGGGAAAACTGTTTTTT	CASSTGGGAGKLFF	TRBD1	-	TRBV19	TRBJ1-4
TGTGCCAGTAGTATAGGACAGGGCGCCACTGAAGCTTTCTTT	CASSIGQGATEAFF	TRBD1	few	TRBV19	TRBJ1-1
TGCGCCAGCAGCCCGGCCAGACAGGATAACATTCAGTACTTC	CASSPARQDNIQYF	-	-	TRBV4-3	TRBJ2-4
TGCGCCAGCAGCTTGAGGGAGGGGTACAATGAGCAGTTCTTC	CASSLREGYNEQFF	TRBD2	-	TRBV5-1	TRBJ2-1
TGTGCCAGTAGTATATGGGGGCGAGGCAATCAGCCCCAGCATTTT	CASSIWGRGNQPQHF	-	-	TRBV19	TRBJ1-5
TGTGCCAGCAGTGCGACACTTACCGATTCACCCCTCCACTTT	CASSATLTDSPLHF	-	-	TRBV6-6	TRBJ1-6
TGTGCCAGCAGCCCAAGAAGCACCGGGGGACTTGAAAAACTGTTTTTT	CASSPRSTGGLEKLFF	-	-	TRBV7-6	TRBJ1-4
TGCAGCGTGGCGGACGGACTCCTAGGCAATCAGCCCCAGCATTTT	CSVADGLLGNQPQHF	-	-	TRBV29-1	TRBJ1-5
TGTGCCAGCAGCCTAAGACTCTCTGGGGCCAACGTCCTGACTTTC	CASSLRLSGANVLTF	-	-	TRBV7-2	TRBJ2-6
TGTGCCAGCAGCCTGGCCGGGACAGGGGGAAATGAGCAGTTCTTC	CASSLAGTGGNEQFF	TRBD1	-	TRBV7-2	TRBJ2-1
TGTGCCAGCCGGATAGCGGGGCTCTACAATGAGCAGTTCTTC	CASRIAGLYNEQFF	TRBD2	once	TRBV3-1/TRBV3-2	TRBJ2-1
TGTGCCAGCAGGCAGGGCAACACTGAAGCTTTCTTT	CASRQGNTEAFF	-	-	TRBV11-3	TRBJ1-1
TGTGCCAGCAGCGCCACGACTACCTCCTACGAGCAGTACTTC	CASSATTTSYEQYF	-	-	TRBV5-4	TRBJ2-7
TGCGCCAGTAACTCACGGGTCGGGGAGCTGTTTTTT	CASNSRVGELFF	-	-	TRBV4-3	TRBJ2-2
TGCAGTGCTAGTCTACAGGGTGAGGCGGAGGGCTACACCTTC	CSASLQGEAEGYTF	-	-	TRBV20-1	TRBJ1-2
TGCGCCAGCAGCTTGGCCTCAGCGGGTGACTTCGGTACGCAGTATTTT	CASSLASAGDFGTQYF	-	-	TRBV5-1	TRBJ2-3
TGTGCCAGTAGTGATGCGACATCGGGGCAGCCCCAGCATTTT	CASSDATSGQPQHF	-	-	TRBV19	TRBJ1-5
TGTGCCAGCAGCGAAAGGGAGGGCGGGGAGCTGTTTTTT	CASSEREGGELFF	TRBD2	-	TRBV7-3	TRBJ2-2